This T cell receptor (beta chain) was documented in a study of metastatic and nonmetastatic thyroid tumors. About the research overall: Repertoire comparisons spanned blood and tumor or nodule tissue from malignant and benign thyroid patients.

Patients underwent thyroid surgery, and none had received any treatment before it. V was trimmed by 1 base and J by 1 base, leaving 12 bases between them. Per the germline V gene, CDR1 is SGHRS and CDR2 is YFSETQ. The CDR3 runs to 15 residues. With MiXCR, TCRdb called clones anew from the PCR reads. The table has approximately 35,000 clones, roughly 15% seen once. Study results and limitations: TCR beta diversity was reportedly significantly higher in malignant thyroid tumors than benign nodules, in blood and tumor.

There are many counts of this clone. No antigen is known for it. The source of this sequence is a male donor with papillary thyroid cancer or a benign thyroid nodule (not recorded which). Some clones in this sample may be carry-over from other donors' samples. The J gene is TRBJ2-7, the V gene TRBV5-1, with a weak D call TRBD2 (5 bases). Sequenced input: blood. The CDR3 sequence is CASSLRLAQSYEQYF. The DNA for the CDR3 is TGCGCCAGCAGCTTGCGCCTAGCTCAATCCTACGAGCAGTACTTC.